These T cell receptor beta chains were read from a single sample in a study of cytomegalovirus exposure and HLA in healthy donors. Generated by immunoSEQ multiplex PCR, the TCRdb table keeps only in-frame clones and is missing some. The data contain around 120,000 clones, about 85% of them singletons. Input material: PBMCs. The source is a boy between 10 and 17 years old in good health and CMV-seronegative. The CDR3 runs from the conserved cysteine through the conserved F or W. A D gene is named only where the DNA matches it firmly. Size tells how often a clone was seen (once, few, many) or the class of an expanded clone, and some rows leave it out.

V	J	size	D	CDR3	DNA
TRBV19	TRBJ1-1	NA	NA	CASSINREFEGAFF	TGTGCCAGTAGTATTAACAGGGAGTTTGAAGGAGCTTTCTTT
TRBV9	TRBJ1-1	NA	NA	CASSVEGGNTEAFF	TGTGCCAGCAGCGTAGAAGGAGGCAACACTGAAGCTTTCTTT
TRBV14	TRBJ1-6	NA	TRBD1	CASSLTGGFSPLHF	TGTGCCAGCAGCCTGACAGGGGGCTTTTCACCCCTCCACTTT
TRBV19	TRBJ2-1	NA	TRBD2	CASSPLAGGPGSYNEQFF	TGTGCCAGTAGCCCACTAGCGGGAGGGCCGGGCTCCTACAATGAGCAGTTCTTC
TRBV30	TRBJ1-5	few	NA	CAWSVSRLAHQPQHF	TGTGCCTGGAGTGTAAGCAGGCTTGCACATCAGCCCCAGCATTTT
TRBV30	TRBJ2-5	NA	TRBD1	CAWTLTGLGETQYF	TGTGCCTGGACCCTGACAGGGCTCGGGGAGACCCAGTACTTC
TRBV7-9	TRBJ1-1	NA	TRBD1	CASSLQGAVTEAFF	TGTGCCAGCAGCTTACAGGGGGCTGTTACTGAAGCTTTCTTT
TRBV30	TRBJ2-2	NA	NA	CAWSGGRDTGELFF	TGTGCCTGGAGTGGGGGGCGGGACACCGGGGAGCTGTTTTTT
TRBV9	TRBJ2-3	NA	TRBD2	CASSVEASGGVGDTQYF	TGTGCCAGCAGCGTAGAGGCTAGCGGGGGGGTAGGAGATACGCAGTATTTT
TRBV5-1	TRBJ2-1	NA	TRBD2	CASSSAGGSGEQFF	TGCGCCAGCAGCTCGGCGGGAGGGTCCGGTGAGCAGTTCTTC
TRBV9	TRBJ2-3	NA	TRBD2	CASSEPGLADDTQYF	TGTGCCAGCAGCGAACCGGGACTAGCTGATGATACGCAGTATTTT
TRBV4-3	TRBJ2-1	NA	TRBD1	CASSPGQLDNEQFF	TGCGCCAGCAGCCCGGGACAGTTGGACAATGAGCAGTTCTTC
TRBV7-2	TRBJ1-5	NA	TRBD1	CASSSGTADQPQHF	TGTGCCAGCAGCTCAGGGACAGCCGATCAGCCCCAGCATTTT
TRBV5-1	TRBJ2-1	NA	NA	CASSLAKTSTYNEQFF	TGCGCCAGCAGCTTGGCCAAAACTAGCACCTACAATGAGCAGTTCTTC
TRBV7-9	TRBJ1-1	NA	NA	CASSSMGYGDGNTEAFF	TGTGCCAGCAGCTCCATGGGTTACGGGGATGGGAACACTGAAGCTTTCTTT
TRBV6-4	TRBJ2-7	NA	TRBD1	CASSASLTGSGEQYF	TGTGCCAGCAGTGCCTCCCTGACAGGGTCTGGCGAGCAGTACTTC
TRBV4-1	TRBJ1-1	NA	NA	CASSQVGQRSTEAFF	TGCGCCAGCAGCCAAGTTGGGCAGAGAAGCACTGAAGCTTTCTTT
TRBV13	TRBJ2-1	NA	NA	CASSLEAYNEQFF	TGTGCCAGCAGCTTGGAGGCCTACAATGAGCAGTTCTTC
TRBV7-8	TRBJ2-3	NA	NA	CASSPRAGIGGTSTDTQYF	TGTGCCAGCAGCCCCAGGGCAGGGATTGGGGGGACTAGCACAGATACGCAGTATTTT
TRBV9	TRBJ2-7	NA	NA	CASSPKQASYEQYF	TGTGCCAGCAGCCCCAAACAGGCCTCCTACGAGCAGTACTTC
TRBV7-2	TRBJ1-2	NA	TRBD1	CASIVTGEWDGYTF	TGTGCCAGCATCGTGACAGGGGAATGGGATGGCTACACCTTC
TRBV27	TRBJ1-2	NA	NA	CASSLSLLGYYGYTF	TGTGCCAGCAGTTTATCCCTACTTGGTTACTATGGCTACACCTTC
TRBV6-1	TRBJ2-1	NA	NA	CASSGYRVPGMDEQFF	TGTGCCAGCAGTGGATACCGGGTACCCGGCATGGATGAGCAGTTCTTC
TRBV27	TRBJ1-1	NA	NA	CASSFGGLNTEAFF	TGTGCCAGCAGTTTTGGGGGACTTAACACTGAAGCTTTCTTT
TRBV13	TRBJ2-1	NA	NA	CASSFERGLINEQFF	TGTGCCAGCAGCTTTGAACGGGGACTCATCAATGAGCAGTTCTTC
TRBV5-1	TRBJ2-2	once	TRBD2	CASSLEPSGRGNTGELFF	TGCGCCAGCAGCTTGGAGCCTAGCGGTAGGGGTAACACCGGGGAGCTGTTTTTT
TRBV5-1	TRBJ1-2	NA	NA	CASSPGGAFQSF	TGCGCCAGCAGCCCGGGGGGAGCTTTCCAGTCCTTC
TRBV19	TRBJ2-7	NA	NA	CASSSYSYEQYF	TGTGCCAGTAGTTCGTACTCCTACGAGCAGTACTTC
TRBV4-2	TRBJ2-2	NA	TRBD2	CASSQDPRLAVNTGELFF	TGTGCCAGCAGCCAAGATCCCAGGCTAGCGGTAAACACCGGGGAGCTGTTTTTT
TRBV9	TRBJ2-7	NA	TRBD1	CASSAGTEAYEQYF	TGTGCCAGCAGCGCCGGGACAGAAGCCTACGAGCAGTACTTC
TRBV5-1	TRBJ2-1	NA	TRBD1	CASTLGQSSSYNEQFF	TGCGCCAGCACTCTGGGACAGTCTAGCTCCTACAATGAGCAGTTCTTC
TRBV4-1	TRBJ2-7	NA	TRBD2	CASSQAGGLAYEQYF	TGCGCCAGCAGCCAAGCCGGCGGACTAGCCTACGAGCAGTACTTC